The sample holds a few counts of the clone carrying this TCR beta chain. As yet, its antigen is unknown. The data originate from a study of blood T cells in healthy people across ages. The CDR3 length is 18 residues. Extraction yielded at least 6 micrograms of total RNA per sample. A second 7 to 11 cycle PCR used barcoded and J-beta primers. TCRdb reprocessed the 5' RACE reads with MiXCR, giving one entry per CDR3 protein. Of hundreds of thousands of distinct CDR3 sequences listed, 25% to 35% are singletons. Broader study findings: Age brought a roughly linear fall in TCR beta diversity measured per million T cells.

This clonotype originated in a woman aged 80 or over in good health. The chain is built from TRBV21-1 and TRBJ2-7; no check of the table's D call, TRBD2, against the DNA was made. TRBV21-1 is reported as a pseudogene. The sequencing sample was made of blood. CDR3 DNA sequence: TGTGCCAGCAGCAAATTGAGCTCCCTTCAGGCGGAGGGTGGCGAGCAGTACTTC. Translation: CASSKLSSLQAEGGEQYF.